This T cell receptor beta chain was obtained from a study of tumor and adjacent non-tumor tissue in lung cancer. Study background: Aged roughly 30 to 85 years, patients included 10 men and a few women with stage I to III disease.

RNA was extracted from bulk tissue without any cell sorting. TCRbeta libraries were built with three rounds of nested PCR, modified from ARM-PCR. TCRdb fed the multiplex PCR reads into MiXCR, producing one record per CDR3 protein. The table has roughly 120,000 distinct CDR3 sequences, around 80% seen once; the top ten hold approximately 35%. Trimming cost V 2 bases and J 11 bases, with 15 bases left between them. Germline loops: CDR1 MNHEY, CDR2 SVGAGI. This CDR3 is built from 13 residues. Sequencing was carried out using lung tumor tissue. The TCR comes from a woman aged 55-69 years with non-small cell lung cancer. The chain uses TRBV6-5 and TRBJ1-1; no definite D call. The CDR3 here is CASSYIPLRSAFF. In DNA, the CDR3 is TGTGCCAGCAGTTACATTCCTCTCCGCTCGGCTTTCTTT.